These 8 T cell receptor beta chains originate from one sample sequenced in a study of control samples from healthy donors and cancer patients. Produced via immunoSEQ multiplex PCR; TCRdb's table is partial and in-frame only. The data contain about 65,000 clones, 90% of them singletons. Sequenced material: PBMCs. The origin of the receptors is a woman in her forties or fifties with colorectal cancer.

The V and J genes are TRBV18 and TRBJ1-2; the D is unclear. Germline CDR1 is KGHSH and CDR2 is LQKENI. Trimming cost V 2 bases and J 2 bases, with 21 bases left between them. This CDR3 comprises 18 residues. CDR3 coding DNA: TGTGCCAGCTCACCATCGGGTGGTCCCGGGCAGATCAACTATGGCTACACCTTC. Amino acids: CASSPSGGPGQINYGYTF.

The chain links TRBV30 to TRBJ1-4, with TRBD1 identical over 7 bases. Germline values: CDR1 GTSNPN, CDR2 SVGIG (reference sequence). This CDR3 is 14 amino acids long. V was pared by 0 bases and J by 7 bases, with 5 bases of the junction left unmatched. CDR3 DNA sequence: TGTGCCTGGAGTGTGACAGGGATGGGTGAAAAACTGTTTTTT. This translates into CAWSVTGMGEKLFF.

This rearrangement joins TRBV20-1 to TRBJ2-5; D not certain. V was pared by 3 bases and J by 1 base, with 6 bases between. Looked up from germline, CDR1 is DFQATT and CDR2 is SNEGSKA (reference sequence). This CDR3 region has 12 residues. CDR3 sequence (DNA): TGCAGTGCTAGTGCCCTCCAAGAGACCCAGTACTTC. Its translation: CSASALQETQYF.

J is TRBJ1-5 and V is TRBV28, with D possibly TRBD1 on 5 matching bases. Germline-derived CDR1 and CDR2 are MDHEN and SYDVKM. Trimming shortened V by 6 bases and J by 1 base, and 13 bases separated the two germline ends. The CDR3 totals 15 residues. The DNA for the CDR3 is TGTGCCAGCAGGTGGCCAGGGATGAGCAATCAGCCCCAGCATTTT. This sequence encodes CASRWPGMSNQPQHF.

The chain carries TRBV30 and TRBJ2-2; D remains unclear. The CDR3 is 13 amino acids. V gave up 1 base and J gave up 6 bases, with 9 bases separating them. CDR1 and CDR2 (germline): GTSNPN, SVGIG (reference sequence). CDR3 sequence: CAWSDGLAGELFF. CDR3 in DNA: TGTGCCTGGAGTGATGGCTTGGCCGGGGAGCTGTTTTTT.

Written as DNA, the CDR3 is TGTGCCAGTATCCCCAGGGGATTGTATGGCTACACCTTC. It is translated as CASIPRGLYGYTF. The rearrangement links TRBV19 to TRBJ1-2, with a tentative D call TRBD1 (6 bases). Trimming stripped 7 bases from V and 5 bases from J, with 14 bases between. Germline V gene data show CDR1 as LNHDA and CDR2 as SQIVND (reference sequence). This CDR3 region has 13 residues.

This chain uses TRBV28 with TRBJ2-3; no clear D. V lost 3 bases, J lost 5 bases, and 6 bases lay in between. CDR1 and CDR2 from the germline V gene are MDHEN and SYDVKM. The CDR3 covers 12 residues. CDR3 protein: CASSFRVDTQYF. The CDR3 coding sequence is TGTGCCAGCAGTTTTCGAGTAGATACGCAGTATTTT. The variable domain in full, with the rest retrieved from reference TRBV28 and TRBJ2-3, is DVKVTQSSRYLVKRTGEKVFLECVQDMDHENMFWYRQDPGLGLRLIYFSYDVKMKEKGDIPEGYSVSREKKERFSLILESASTNQTSMYLCASSFRVDTQYFGPGTRLTVL.

The J gene is TRBJ2-3, the V gene TRBV19; D possibly matches TRBD1 or TRBD2 (6 bases each). V shed 6 bases and J shed 1 base, with 26 bases lying between them. This CDR3 comprises 19 residues. CDR1 and CDR2 from the germline V gene are LNHDA and SQIVND (reference sequence). The CDR3 region has the DNA TGTGCCAGTAGCTCATCATTAGGGGGGTTTGGGCGCGGCACAGATACGCAGTATTTT. Protein: CASSSSLGGFGRGTDTQYF.